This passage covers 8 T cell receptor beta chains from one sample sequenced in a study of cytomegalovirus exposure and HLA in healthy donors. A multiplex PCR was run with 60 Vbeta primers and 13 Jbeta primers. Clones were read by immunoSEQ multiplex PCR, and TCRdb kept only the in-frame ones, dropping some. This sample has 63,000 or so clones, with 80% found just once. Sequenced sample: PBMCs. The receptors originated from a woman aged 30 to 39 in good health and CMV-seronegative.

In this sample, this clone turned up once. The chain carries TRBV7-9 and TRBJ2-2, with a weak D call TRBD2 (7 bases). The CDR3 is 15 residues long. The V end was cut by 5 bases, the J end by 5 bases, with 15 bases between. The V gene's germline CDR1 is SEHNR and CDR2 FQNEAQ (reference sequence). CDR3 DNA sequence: TGTGCCAGCAGCCGGCCCGGGGGGCTAACCGGGGAGCTGTTTTTT. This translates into CASSRPGGLTGELFF.

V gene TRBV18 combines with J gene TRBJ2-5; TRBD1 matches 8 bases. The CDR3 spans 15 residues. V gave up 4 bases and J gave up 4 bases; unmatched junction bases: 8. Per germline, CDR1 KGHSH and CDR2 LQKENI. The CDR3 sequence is CASSLRRGQGETQYF. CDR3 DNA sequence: TGTGCCAGCTCACTTCGCAGGGGGCAAGGAGAGACCCAGTACTTC.

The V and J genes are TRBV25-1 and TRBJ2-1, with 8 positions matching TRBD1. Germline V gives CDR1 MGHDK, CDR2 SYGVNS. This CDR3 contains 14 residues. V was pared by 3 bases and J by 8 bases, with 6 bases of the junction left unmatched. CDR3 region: CASSDQGARDEQFF. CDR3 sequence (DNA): TGTGCCAGCAGTGATCAGGGGGCGAGAGATGAGCAGTTCTTC.

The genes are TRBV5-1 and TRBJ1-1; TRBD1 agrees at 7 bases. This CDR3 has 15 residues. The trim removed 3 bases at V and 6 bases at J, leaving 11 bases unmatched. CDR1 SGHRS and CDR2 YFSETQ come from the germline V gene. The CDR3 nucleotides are TGCGCCAGCAGCTCCGAAATCGACAGGGTGTCTGAAGCTTTCTTT. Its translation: CASSSEIDRVSEAFF.

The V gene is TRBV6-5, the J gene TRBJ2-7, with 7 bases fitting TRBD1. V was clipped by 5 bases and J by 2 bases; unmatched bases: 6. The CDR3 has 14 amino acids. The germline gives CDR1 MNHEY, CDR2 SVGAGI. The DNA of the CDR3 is TGTGCCAGCAGTGCTCCGGGACAGACCTACGAGCAGTACTTC. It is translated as CASSAPGQTYEQYF.

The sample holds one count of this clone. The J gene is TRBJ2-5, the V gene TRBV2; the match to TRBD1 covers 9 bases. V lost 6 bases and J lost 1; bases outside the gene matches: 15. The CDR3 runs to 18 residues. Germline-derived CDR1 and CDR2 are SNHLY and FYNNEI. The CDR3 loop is CASSGGRGQGDSQETQYF. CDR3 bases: TGTGCCAGCAGCGGGGGCCGGGGACAGGGTGATTCCCAAGAGACCCAGTACTTC.

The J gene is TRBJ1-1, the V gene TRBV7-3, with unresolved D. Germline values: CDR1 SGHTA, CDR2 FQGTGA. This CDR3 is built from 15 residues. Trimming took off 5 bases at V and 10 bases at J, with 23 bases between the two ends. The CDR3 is CASSPGPMTSSTAFF. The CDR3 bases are TGTGCCAGCAGCCCAGGCCCGATGACGTCCAGTACAGCTTTCTTT.

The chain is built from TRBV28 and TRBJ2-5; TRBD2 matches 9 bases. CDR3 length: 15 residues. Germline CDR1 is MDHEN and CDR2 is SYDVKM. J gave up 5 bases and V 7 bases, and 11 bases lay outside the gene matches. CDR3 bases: TGTGCCAGCAAAGCTAGCGGGGTACGGGCGGAGACCCAGTACTTC. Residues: CASKASGVRAETQYF.